This T cell receptor (beta chain) is drawn from a study of shared clonotypes between healthy human individuals. Assay used: immunoSEQ multiplex PCR; TCRdb lists only in-frame clones, some missing. The sample contains millions of clones, about 94% of which appear only once. Terminally differentiated effector memory CD45RA+ cells were excluded from the naive CD8 cells, which were CD45RO-negative and positively selected for CCR7. CDR1 GTSNPN and CDR2 SVGIG come from the germline V gene (reference sequence). The CDR3 is 14 residues long. Trimming pared 3 bases from V and 3 bases from J, leaving 13 bases between.

This clonotype originated in a young man in good health. Input material: naive CD8+ T cells sorted from blood. The chain recombines TRBV30 with TRBJ2-3; perhaps TRBD1 as D (6 bases). CDR3 amino acids: CAWREIQGTDTQYF. CDR3 nucleotides: TGTGCCTGGAGGGAAATACAGGGAACAGATACGCAGTATTTT.